The table lists the clone carrying this TCR beta chain with many counts. TCRdb reprocessed the RACE reads via MiXCR and lists one record per CDR3 protein. The sample records around 100,000 distinct CDR3 sequences, over 9.5% being singletons. The V end lost 7 bases, the J end lost 0 bases, and 13 bases lay between the germline ends. CDR1 and CDR2 from the germline V gene are SEHNR and FQNEAQ (reference sequence). CDR3 length equals 15 residues. The data stem from a study of human T cells and chemical hapten exposure. Sample time point: patch test 2, 6 weeks after DPC sensitization. Treatment denoted: therapeutic diphenylcyclopropenone sensitization with weekly scalp DPC.

The source was whole blood, collected in connection with sensitization to the hapten diphenylcyclopropenone (DPC). V usage is TRBV7-9 and J usage is TRBJ2-1; possibly TRBD1 for D (5 bases). The clonotype comes from a woman in her 40s with alopecia areata. Some clones in this sample may be carry-over from other donors' samples. The CDR3 spells CASTSQGRSYNEQFF. CDR3 bases: TGTGCCAGCACTTCCCAGGGTCGCTCCTACAATGAGCAGTTCTTC.